The text below deals with one TCR beta chain. It lacks a known antigen. It has no much larger one-base neighbor in the sample; base qualities were not kept. The sample comes from a study of shared clonotypes between healthy human individuals (TCRdb year 2020). Broadly, across the study: The cohort comprised a couple of women and three men aged 18 to 49 years. For each donor, CD4 naive and CD4 memory were each given three plates, CD8 naive was given two plates, and CD8 memory was given one plate. To estimate repertoire size and how much clonotypes are shared between individuals, the study performed deep sequencing of blood TCR repertoires from five healthy adults. To increase sequencing depth and limit assay-specific biases, different laboratories used diverse techniques to prepare libraries and sequence TCR repertoires. Per donor, leukapheresis produced somewhere between about 0.94 and 9.5 billion PBMCs.

TCR CDR3 regions were amplified from genomic DNA by multiplex PCR using the deep immunoSEQ assay. For each cell subset, the extracted genomic DNA was distributed evenly across all wells of several immunoSEQ 96-well plates, and each plate served as one replicate. Each replicate PCR for sorted subsets received approximately 220 ng genomic DNA, equal to tens of thousands of T cell genomes. The purified libraries were quantified using a Qubit 3.0 fluorometer, sized with a Bioanalyzer 2100, and then quantified again using the KAPA Library Quantification kit. Every immunoSEQ 96-well plate was sequenced on a dedicated single-read 150-cycle Illumina NextSeq 550 flow cell. In the source study's methods: Because the immunoSEQ output held only junctional sequences and lacked quality scores, the filtering could not match the filtering applied to full-length reads. To assign V/J genes and CDR3, sequences were annotated against IMGT germline references using PyIR, a Python wrapper for IgBLAST v1.9. Reads with weak V/J assignments (E-value above 1e-6), missing CDR3, stop codons, out-of-frame junctions, or ambiguous translated residues were removed. V3J clonotypes were defined by identical inferred V gene, J gene, and CDR3 amino acid sequence. The percentage overlap between two repertoires was calculated by dividing the number of shared unique clonotypes by the size of the smaller repertoire. Richness of each repertoire was evaluated using RTK rarefaction, the Chao1 estimator, and Recon v2.1 estimates of unobserved clonotypes. Generation probabilities were computed with OLGA for all TCRbeta clonotypes obtained by the gDNA method from a few donors. Here the immuneACCESS table is served through TCRdb, limited to in-frame sequences with V and J called. Missing clones are a known gap in these copies; in checked studies unresolved V genes cover under half, and the rest lacks a known reason. V and J calls and clone size are copied from that table; D and trimming were computed from the DNA. The sample yields about 1 million clones; under 80% were counted once. The top ten clones comprise 1.5% of the sample.

Paper-wide results and their limitations: Pairwise subsampling led to the expectation that sequencing depth would affect the degree of clonotype sharing among donors. The genetic and exposure-history diversity represented was limited by the small number of donors. Clonotypes shared by all four sorted-subset donors showed higher generation probabilities than non-shared clonotypes. Sampling was restricted to blood, and TCR repertoires in tissues likely differ from the TCR repertoires found in blood. Incomplete sequencing was indicated by rarefaction of sorted-subset datasets, despite the large sequencing depth. Estimated clonotype richness was generally larger for naive than for memory subsets. Sharing across a few donors was observed for approximately 5% of naive CD4, 3% to 3.5% of naive CD8, about 2.3% of memory CD4, and less than 0.45% of memory CD8 clonotypes.

Donors were healthy HIV-negative adults with no recently reported acute infections or vaccinations. Only Caucasian adults living in Nashville, Tennessee, USA were represented among the donors. Magnetic negative selection was used to enrich CD4+ T cells, after which naive cells were positively selected on CD45RA and the negative fraction became the memory subset. Blood was obtained by leukapheresis, after which PBMCs were separated by Ficoll-Histopaque density gradient centrifugation and cryopreserved in liquid nitrogen vapor phase. Analytical flow cytometry was used to check the purity and quantity of every magnetically sorted T cell population. Genomic DNA was isolated from each sorted fraction and quantified by UV absorbance on a Nanodrop 2000c. The clonotype was recovered from a man aged 18 to 30 in good health. The specimen sequenced was memory CD4+ T cells sorted from blood. The label giving this sample's cell subset or site can be read as: CD45RA-negative fraction.

The DNA is as follows: TGTGCCAGCAGTCCTAGGGACAGGGGGATCCAAGAGACCCAGTACTTC. It specifies CASSPRDRGIQETQYF. The chain links TRBV27 with TRBJ2-5, and TRBD1 matches 11 of the central bases. Including the terminal cysteine and phenylalanine, the CDR3 comprises 16 residues. The sequence is cut down to CDR3 DNA, 48 bases in frame from base 1. V lost 5 bases and J lost 1 base, and the count of bases not matched to a germline gene is 6. CDR1 and CDR2 were assigned from the germline V gene (reference sequence) as MNHEY and SMNVEV.